This T cell receptor beta chain was recorded in a study of T cell responses to AZD1222 COVID-19 vaccine. Profiled with immunoSEQ multiplex PCR; TCRdb holds only in-frame clones, not every one. The repertoire holds about 180,000 clones, with 90% to 95% as singletons. The sample consisted of peripheral blood, taken 28 days after the second dose of the MenACWY control vaccine. The source is an adult who received the MenACWY meningococcal vaccine as a control.

This CDR3 is CASSLGTVSAYEQYF. DNA of the CDR3: TGTGCCAGCAGTTTGGGGACAGTGTCTGCCTACGAGCAGTACTTC. V gene TRBV27 combines with J gene TRBJ2-7; 7 bases agree with TRBD1. V dropped 3 bases and J dropped 2; count of bases not matched to a gene: 7. CDR3 size: 15 residues. CDR1 and CDR2 (germline): MNHEY, SMNVEV (reference sequence).